Listed here are 9 T cell receptor beta chains from one sample, sequenced in a study of OX40 agonist ivuxolimab in advanced cancers. Generated by immunoSEQ multiplex PCR, the TCRdb table keeps only in-frame clones and is missing some. The data show tens of thousands of clones, roughly 91% seen once. The sequencing here drew on CD4+ or CD8+ T cells sorted from blood, taken in a trial of the OX40 agonist ivuxolimab. Receptor source: an adult with an advanced solid tumor such as melanoma, head and neck, liver or kidney cancer.

This clone has just one count. V usage is TRBV7-2 and J usage is TRBJ2-3; TRBD2 matches at 7 bases. Germline CDR1 is SGHTA and CDR2 is FQGNSA. This CDR3 spans 17 amino acids. Trimming removed 1 base from V and 6 bases from J; junction bases left unmatched: 13. CDR3 coding DNA: TGTGCCAGCAGCTTAGTCGCAGGTGGTAGGGGAGGGGATACGCAGTATTTT. Amino acids: CASSLVAGGRGGDTQYF.

V is TRBV5-1 and J is TRBJ1-2; D ambiguous. Germline values: CDR1 SGHRS, CDR2 YFSETQ. There are 15 residues in the CDR3. V shed 0 bases and J shed 1 base, with 10 bases lying between them. The CDR3 spells CASSLVSHNNYGYTF. CDR3 nucleotides: TGCGCCAGCAGCTTGGTTAGCCATAATAACTATGGCTACACCTTC. Based on the CDR3 plus reference TRBV5-1 and TRBJ1-2, the full variable domain is KAGVTQTPRYLIKTRGQQVTLSCSPISGHRSVSWYQQTPGQGLQFLFEYFSETQRNKGNFPGRFSGRQFSNSRSEMNVSTLELGDSALYLCASSLVSHNNYGYTFGSGTRLTVV.

CDR3 amino acids: CASSTFGMNTEAFF. The CDR3, as DNA: TGTGCCAGCAGTACTTTTGGCATGAACACTGAAGCTTTCTTT. The rearrangement joins TRBV27 to TRBJ1-1; D unresolved. Germline-derived CDR1 and CDR2 are MNHEY and SMNVEV (reference sequence). The CDR3 is made up of 14 amino acids. V dropped 5 bases and J dropped 0 bases, with 10 bases sitting between them.

V and J are TRBV6-5 and TRBJ2-6; D ambiguous. Germline values: CDR1 MNHEY, CDR2 SVGAGI. The CDR3 is 13 amino acids. Trimming took off 9 bases at V and 4 bases at J, with 10 bases between the two ends. CDR3 DNA: TGTGCCAGTGGGTCCTTAGGGGCCAACGTCCTGACTTTC. Translation: CASGSLGANVLTF.

The rearrangement links TRBV7-9 to TRBJ1-4; D is uncertain. The CDR3 has 15 residues. CDR1 and CDR2 from the germline V gene are SEHNR and FQNEAQ (reference sequence). V lost 4 bases and J 8 bases, leaving 17 bases between the germline ends. The CDR3 protein is CASSSVRDSWEKLFF. In nucleotides, the CDR3 is TGTGCCAGCAGCTCAGTACGAGATAGTTGGGAAAAACTGTTTTTT.

The chain uses TRBV27 and TRBJ1-6; D might be TRBD1 (6 bases). The CDR3 runs to 16 residues. The ends were cut back, 5 bases at V and 9 bases at J, with 20 bases in the middle. Germline values: CDR1 MNHEY, CDR2 SMNVEV (reference sequence). The CDR3 protein is CASSPFKDSWGSPLHF. The CDR3 DNA reads as TGTGCCAGCAGTCCCTTCAAGGACAGTTGGGGTTCACCCCTCCACTTT.

This chain joins TRBV11-3 and TRBJ2-1, with D uncertain. V lost 2 bases and J 8 bases, leaving 10 bases between the germline ends. Germline CDR1 SGHNT, CDR2 YENEEA. The CDR3 is 13 amino acids. The CDR3 DNA reads TGTGCCAGCAGCTTATCGGTCCACGATGAGCAGTTCTTC. Protein product: CASSLSVHDEQFF.

This clone appeared a single time. This chain connects TRBV15 to TRBJ1-5; a weak D match, TRBD1 (5 bases). Germline lookup yields CDR1 LNHNV and CDR2 YYDKDF (reference sequence). The CDR3 consists of 16 residues. The V end was cut by 4 bases, the J end by 1 base, with 14 bases between. The CDR3 reads CATSMGVGRSNQPQHF. Here the CDR3 DNA reads TGTGCCACCAGCATGGGGGTGGGGCGCAGCAATCAGCCCCAGCATTTT. The complete variable domain, with remaining parts taken from reference TRBV15 and TRBJ1-5, reads DAMVIQNPRYQVTQFGKPVTLSCSQTLNHNVMYWYQQKSSQAPKLLFHYYDKDFNNEADTPDNFQSRRPNTSFCFLDIRSPGLGDTAMYLCATSMGVGRSNQPQHFGDGTRLSIL.

On this clone itself: The junction differs from germline at one of its ends, possibly a read error. This chain links TRBV7-7 with TRBJ2-1; the D call may be TRBD1 or TRBD2 (6 bases each). This CDR3 contains 14 residues. Germline V CDR1 and CDR2: SSHAT, FNYEAQ (reference sequence). CDR3 loop: CASSLGVGGNEQFF. In DNA form, the CDR3 reads TGTGCTAGCAGCTTAGGTGTAGGGGGGAATGAGCAGTTCTTC.